This T cell receptor beta chain was retrieved from a study of blood T cell repertoires in COVID-19. At the level of the study: The United States, Italy and Spain supplied acute and convalescent COVID-19 samples. T cells, B-cell-depleted T cells, or PBMCs supplied cDNA or gDNA.

In the original workflow: From reference gene primer amplification, estimates of nucleated cell counts were derived. Sequencing was performed with immunoSEQ multiplex PCR; in TCRdb, only in-frame clones are kept and a portion is missing. V, J and clone size are taken as reported in that table, and D and trimming were inferred from the DNA itself. The sample contains approximately 200,000 clones, approximately 79% of which appear only once. In germline, CDR1 is SQVTM, CDR2 ANQGSEA. This CDR3 comprises 13 residues. The junction had 4 bases not matched to a gene; V was cut back by 7 bases and J by 3 bases.

The sequenced sample consisted of peripheral blood. The chain couples TRBV29-1 to TRBJ2-1, with 9 positions matching TRBD1. The clonotype was recovered from a man aged 55 to 70 with active or convalescent COVID-19. CDR3: CSARDRVYNEQFF. The CDR3 DNA follows: TGCAGCGCCCGGGACAGGGTCTACAATGAGCAGTTCTTC.